The 28 T cell receptor beta chains in this list originate from one sample, sequenced in a study of shared clonotypes between healthy human individuals. Clones were sequenced by immunoSEQ multiplex PCR, and TCRdb holds only the in-frame ones, with some missing. In the table there are about 1.9 million clones, about 93% of which are singletons. The naive CD8 fraction comprised CD45RO-negative cells positively selected for CCR7 and excluded terminally differentiated effector memory CD45RA+ cells. The source material was naive CD8+ T cells from PBMCs. The receptor source for this set is a man aged 18-30 years in good health. Some clones in this sample may be carry-over from other donors' samples.

This chain uses TRBV30 with TRBJ2-5, with unresolved D. This CDR3 is 11 amino acids long. In germline, CDR1 is GTSNPN, CDR2 SVGIG (reference sequence). The V end lost 5 bases, the J end lost 3 bases, and 7 bases lay between the germline ends. The CDR3 region has the DNA TGTGCCTGGCGGTGGAAAGAGACCCAGTACTTC. Amino acids: CAWRWKETQYF.

The rearrangement links TRBV27 to TRBJ2-1; D gene ambiguous. The V gene's germline CDR1 is MNHEY and CDR2 SMNVEV (reference sequence). Between the trimmed V and J ends, which lost 7 bases and 0 bases, there was a span of 7 bases. The CDR3 is 13 amino acids. The DNA for the CDR3 is TGTGCCAGCACGGGCAGCTCCTACAATGAGCAGTTCTTC. This encodes CASTGSSYNEQFF.

J is TRBJ2-7 and V is TRBV27; 7 bases map to TRBD2. The CDR3 has 16 amino acids. V gave up 4 bases and J gave up 0 bases; unmatched junction bases: 9. The germline V gene has CDR1 MNHEY and CDR2 SMNVEV (reference sequence). The CDR3 coding sequence is TGTGCCAGCAGTTCCTTAGCGGGCCCCTACTCCTACGAGCAGTACTTC. Translation: CASSSLAGPYSYEQYF.

The chain links TRBV10-3 to TRBJ2-1, with 9 bases matching TRBD2. Per the germline V gene, CDR1 is ENHRY and CDR2 is SYGVKD. V was pared by 2 bases and J by 4 bases, with 6 bases of the junction left unmatched. CDR3 length equals 16 residues. DNA of the CDR3: TGTGCCATCAGTGAGCCCCAGACTAGCGGATACAATGAGCAGTTCTTC. This codes for CAISEPQTSGYNEQFF.

The genes are TRBV7-8 and TRBJ1-4; a weak D match, TRBD1 (6 bases). Germline loops: CDR1 SGHVS, CDR2 FQNEAQ. CDR3 length: 17 amino acids. V was clipped by 4 bases and J by 5 bases, with 20 bases between them. The CDR3 coding sequence is TGTGCCAGCAGCTCCCGCCTGCCACAGGGCCCAAATGAAAAACTGTTTTTT. Protein product: CASSSRLPQGPNEKLFF.

The chain employs TRBV28 and TRBJ2-3; 7 nucleotides align to TRBD1. Trimming cost V 5 bases and J 4 bases; bases outside gene matches: 6. Germline V gene sequence: CDR1 MDHEN, CDR2 SYDVKM. This CDR3 spans 14 amino acids. The DNA of the CDR3 is TGTGCCAGCAGTCCCCCAGGACAGGCAGATACGCAGTATTTT. This gives the protein CASSPPGQADTQYF.

The rearrangement links TRBV9 to TRBJ2-7; 7 positions match TRBD1. The V and J ends lost 4 bases and 4 bases, in that order; junction bases with no gene match: 5. Germline V CDR1 and CDR2: SGDLS, YYNGEE. This CDR3 is built from 13 residues. The CDR3 spells CASSRDSKYEQYF. As DNA, the CDR3 is TGTGCCAGCAGCCGGGACAGCAAGTACGAGCAGTACTTC.

This clone has a single count. This chain links TRBV5-1 with TRBJ2-1; tentative D call: TRBD1 (5 bases). CDR1 SGHRS and CDR2 YFSETQ come from the germline V gene. The CDR3 loop spans 15 amino acids. V shed 0 bases and J shed 3 bases, with 10 bases lying between them. The CDR3 reads CASSLDRPIYNEQFF. DNA for the CDR3: TGCGCCAGCAGCTTGGACAGGCCGATCTACAATGAGCAGTTCTTC.

The J gene is TRBJ2-1, the V gene TRBV9, with 9 bases identical to TRBD2. V shed 0 bases and J 1 base; nucleotides not matched to a gene: 11. The CDR3 length is 19 residues. Germline V gene data show CDR1 as SGDLS and CDR2 as YYNGEE. The CDR3 DNA sequence: TGTGCCAGCAGCGTAGCTACGACGAGTAGCGGGAGTTCCTACAATGAGCAGTTCTTC. Translating gives CASSVATTSSGSSYNEQFF.

The chain has TRBV6-5 and TRBJ1-1; 7 nucleotides line up with TRBD1. The CDR3 extends over 15 amino acids. The germline gives CDR1 MNHEY, CDR2 SVGAGI. V lost 0 bases, J lost 6 bases, and 7 bases stayed unmatched. The CDR3 sequence: CASSYSPTGWAEAFF. CDR3 bases: TGTGCCAGCAGTTACTCGCCGACAGGGTGGGCTGAAGCTTTCTTT.

The sample holds one count of this clone. The junction departs from the called germline gene at one end, perhaps through a read error. Here the CDR3 reads CASSPVSLAGEDF. CDR3 DNA sequence: TGTGCCAGCTCCCCGGTCTCGCTAGCGGGAGAGGATTTT. V and J are TRBV27 and TRBJ2-3, with TRBD2 identical over 10 bases. Germline CDR1 is MNHEY and CDR2 is SMNVEV (reference sequence). This CDR3 is 13 amino acids long.

The chain has TRBV27 and TRBJ2-7; tentative D call: TRBD1 (7 bases). The CDR3 spans 14 residues. V was shortened by 5 bases and J by 3 bases, with 14 bases between the two germline ends. The germline V gene encodes CDR1 MNHEY and CDR2 SMNVEV (reference sequence). CDR3 in amino acids: CASSGAQGGYEQYF. The CDR3 region has the DNA TGTGCCAGCAGTGGGGCGCAGGGGGGCTACGAGCAGTACTTC.

The CDR3 loop is CASSLAGDPRGEQYF. CDR3 bases: TGTGCCAGCAGCTTAGCGGGGGACCCACGGGGCGAGCAGTACTTC. This chain uses TRBV7-9 with TRBJ2-7; D could derive from TRBD1 or TRBD2 (5 bases each). V was clipped by 0 bases and J by 6 bases, with 15 bases between them. This CDR3 comprises 15 residues. Germline loops: CDR1 SEHNR, CDR2 FQNEAQ (reference sequence).

The chain uses TRBV5-1 and TRBJ1-2; D not resolved. Germline-derived CDR1 and CDR2 are SGHRS and YFSETQ. This CDR3 comprises 14 residues. With 3 bases removed from V and 5 bases from J, the gap between germline ends came to 14 bases. CDR3 DNA: TGCGCCAGCAGCTCTCCGGGTCTCGGTTATGGCTACACCTTC. Protein: CASSSPGLGYGYTF.

As regards this clone: This sample includes further DNA sequences coding for the same CDR3. This sequence joins TRBV9 and TRBJ2-7, with 10 nucleotides matching TRBD1. The germline V gene has CDR1 SGDLS and CDR2 YYNGEE. V lost 0 bases, J lost 4 bases, and 4 bases stayed unmatched. The CDR3 has 15 amino acids. The CDR3 coding sequence is TGTGCCAGCAGCGTAGGGGACAGGGGATCATACGAGCAGTACTTC. This translates into CASSVGDRGSYEQYF.

The V gene is TRBV7-3, the J gene TRBJ2-3; the D gene is possibly TRBD2 (6 bases). The CDR3 runs to 14 residues. V was shortened by 4 bases and J by 6 bases, with 14 bases between the two germline ends. Germline loops: CDR1 SGHTA, CDR2 FQGTGA. The CDR3 reads CASSSVGGSDTQYF. CDR3 sequence (DNA): TGTGCCAGCAGCTCCGTGGGAGGCAGCGATACGCAGTATTTT.

The gene calls are TRBV11-2 and TRBJ2-7; unclear D gene. Germline values: CDR1 SGHAT, CDR2 FQNNGV. Trimming took off 3 bases at V and 2 bases at J, with 8 bases between the two ends. There are 13 residues in the CDR3. Here the CDR3 reads CASSFFRAYEQYF. CDR3 nucleotide sequence: TGTGCCAGCAGCTTCTTCAGAGCCTACGAGCAGTACTTC.

The chain is built from TRBV28 and TRBJ2-2; TRBD1 matches at 7 bases. The CDR3 has 16 residues. The ends lost 2 bases at V and 3 bases at J; junction bases unmatched: 6. The germline CDR1 and CDR2 sequences are MDHEN and SYDVKM. In DNA form, the CDR3 reads TGTGCCAGCAGTTTACTACAGGGGACGGACACCGGGGAGCTGTTTTTT. It translates to CASSLLQGTDTGELFF. Based on the CDR3 plus reference TRBV28 and TRBJ2-2, the full variable domain is DVKVTQSSRYLVKRTGEKVFLECVQDMDHENMFWYRQDPGLGLRLIYFSYDVKMKEKGDIPEGYSVSREKKERFSLILESASTNQTSMYLCASSLLQGTDTGELFFGEGSRLTVL.

The J gene is TRBJ2-2, the V gene TRBV9, with TRBD2 identical over 8 bases. The CDR3 is 17 residues long. From germline, CDR1 is SGDLS and CDR2 YYNGEE. With 0 bases clipped from V and 3 bases from J, the junction kept 7 bases outside the gene matches. Here the CDR3 DNA reads TGTGCCAGCAGCGTAGATAGCGGGACCTACTACACCGGGGAGCTGTTTTTT. Its protein is CASSVDSGTYYTGELFF.

The chain joins TRBV29-1 to TRBJ1-1, with D tentatively TRBD1 (6 bases). The CDR3 length is 13 residues. CDR1 is SQVTM, CDR2 ANQGSEA, per germline. Trimming left V 5 bases short and J 4 bases short, with 14 bases between. CDR3 amino acids: CSVPKGGFTEAFF. The DNA of the CDR3 is TGCAGCGTTCCGAAGGGGGGTTTCACTGAAGCTTTCTTT.

The V gene is TRBV5-1, the J gene TRBJ2-2; 8 bases line up with TRBD1. There are 14 residues in the CDR3. Germline V gene lookup returns CDR1 SGHRS and CDR2 YFSETQ. V shed 2 bases, J shed 6 bases, and the junction held 3 bases outside the gene matches. The chain's CDR3 is CASSFTGGAGELFF. CDR3 bases: TGCGCCAGCAGCTTTACAGGGGGAGCCGGGGAGCTGTTTTTT.

The genes are TRBV4-1 and TRBJ1-2; D remains unclear. V dropped 0 bases and J dropped 3 bases, with 8 bases sitting between them. This CDR3 is 14 amino acids long. In germline, CDR1 is MGHRA, CDR2 YSYEKL. CDR3 sequence reads: CASSQDTSHYGYTF. The CDR3 nucleotides read TGCGCCAGCAGCCAAGATACCAGCCACTATGGCTACACCTTC.

This chain joins TRBV2 and TRBJ1-4, with D maybe TRBD1 (5 bases). In germline, CDR1 is SNHLY, CDR2 FYNNEI. The CDR3 spans 14 residues. The V end was cut by 6 bases, the J end by 0 bases, with 8 bases between. In nucleotides, the CDR3 is TGTGCCAGCAGAACGGGGGCAACTAATGAAAAACTGTTTTTT. Translation: CASRTGATNEKLFF.

The V gene is TRBV10-3, the J gene TRBJ2-7; D is perhaps TRBD1 (6 bases). CDR3 length: 14 residues. Trimming removed 8 bases at V and 1 base at J, with 15 bases between. Germline CDR1 and CDR2: ENHRY and SYGVKD. Written as DNA, the CDR3 is TGTGCCATCGGGGGCAAGGGTCTGTCCTACGAGCAGTACTTC. This codes for CAIGGKGLSYEQYF.

The gene calls are TRBV27 and TRBJ1-2; D unclear. Trimming pared 7 bases from V and 5 bases from J, leaving 11 bases between. The CDR3 runs 12 residues. Per germline, CDR1 MNHEY and CDR2 SMNVEV (reference sequence). The CDR3 nucleotides read TGTGCCAGCACGACGGGAGGATATGGCTACACCTTC. Translation: CASTTGGYGYTF.

V is TRBV28 and J is TRBJ2-1; D gene uncertain. V shed 3 bases and J shed 4 bases, with 10 bases lying between them. This CDR3 is built from 14 residues. Germline lookup yields CDR1 MDHEN and CDR2 SYDVKM. The CDR3 nucleotides read TGTGCCAGCAGTTTCCTGGACGTATACAATGAGCAGTTCTTC. This translates into CASSFLDVYNEQFF.

The chain carries TRBV7-8 and TRBJ2-7; the match to TRBD2 covers 12 bases. The germline CDR1 and CDR2 sequences are SGHVS and FQNEAQ. There are 15 residues in the CDR3. V lost 5 bases, J lost 5 bases, and 7 bases stayed unmatched. The CDR3 sequence is CASSPLRTSGNEQYF. CDR3 coding DNA: TGTGCCAGCAGCCCTCTACGGACTAGCGGGAACGAGCAGTACTTC.

The CDR3 DNA is TGTGCCAGCAGCCAAGATCTAACAGCGATCTACGAGCAGTACTTC. Translating it yields CASSQDLTAIYEQYF. The V gene is TRBV4-2, the J gene TRBJ2-7; the D is unclear. The germline gives CDR1 LGHNA, CDR2 YNFKEQ. V was pared by 0 bases and J by 3 bases, with 12 bases between. The CDR3 length is 15 residues.